This T cell receptor beta chain comes out of a study of blood T cells in healthy people across ages. Study overall: Template switching retrieved approximately one barcoded beta molecule for each two T cells. Study observations and caveats: With age, beta diversity per million T cells declined roughly linearly, significantly by 40.

Using a J-beta primer mix together with a sample-barcoded 5' primer, a second PCR was run for about 6 to 11 cycles. TCRdb passed the 5' RACE reads through MiXCR, listing each CDR3 protein once. Of hundreds of thousands of distinct CDR3 sequences listed, more than 40% are singletons. With respect to this clonotype: Its antigen remains unknown.

The people who gave samples were healthy Caucasians from Russia, aged roughly 6 to 100. Each individual donor underwent a draw of about 9.1 milliliters of peripheral blood. Deletions cut 4 bases from V and 3 bases from J, with 21 bases between. The CDR3 runs 18 residues. Germline-derived CDR1 and CDR2 are SEHNR and FQNEAQ (reference sequence). This TCR was sampled from a woman aged 55-75 years in good health. Sequences were obtained from blood. The genes are TRBV7-9 and TRBJ2-2; no definite D call. CDR3 sequence (DNA): TGTGCCAGCAGCTCGTTGACCGGTCAAGGGCGGCACACCGGGGAGCTGTTTTTT. Translation: CASSSLTGQGRHTGELFF.